This T cell receptor beta chain is drawn from a study of blood T cell repertoires in COVID-19. Study-level information: The study drew acute and convalescent COVID-19 samples from the United States, Italy and Spain. The cDNA or gDNA used as material had been derived from T cells, B-cell-depleted T cells, or PBMCs.

Libraries were prepared by immunoSEQ multiplex PCR; TCRdb keeps only in-frame clonotypes and omits some of them. The table shows approximately 230,000 clones, with about four fifths occurring only once. This clone occurred many times. Looked up from germline, CDR1 is MNHNY and CDR2 is SVGAGI (reference sequence). The CDR3 contains 16 residues. After removal of 6 bases from V and 12 bases from J, the junction contained 22 bases not matched to a gene. Sequenced sample: peripheral blood. V usage is TRBV6-6 and J usage is TRBJ1-2, with 7 bases identical to TRBD1. This clonotype originated in a man older than 75 with acute or convalescent COVID-19. CDR3 bases: TGTGCCAGCAGCCGGGAGACAGGGTTAGAATTGGGATGGGACACCTTC. Protein: CASSRETGLELGWDTF.